This TCR beta chain was sequenced during a study of blood T cell repertoires in COVID-19. Study-wide background: Sites across the United States, Italy and Spain contributed samples from acute and convalescent COVID-19. Sources were T cells, B-cell-depleted T cells, or PBMCs; the material itself was cDNA or gDNA.

Germline lookup yields CDR1 SEHNR and CDR2 FQNEAQ (reference sequence). Unmatched junction bases numbered 9, after V lost 5 bases and J lost 4 bases. The CDR3 is 15 amino acids. In the source study's methods: The authors estimated nucleated cell counts from reference gene primer amplification. Assay used: immunoSEQ multiplex PCR; TCRdb lists only in-frame clones, some missing. V and J calls and clone size are those listed in that table; D and trimming were worked out from the DNA. The data contain under 40,000 clones, more than 85% of them seen just once; the ten biggest clones take up more than 4.5%.

The sequence was collected from a human donor in a cohort sampled during active COVID-19. Sequenced material: peripheral blood. The V and J genes are TRBV7-9 and TRBJ1-1, with 8 positions matching TRBD1. The CDR3, as DNA: TGTGCCAGCAGCCAATCGACAGGGGTAGGCACTGAAGCTTTCTTT. It codes for CASSQSTGVGTEAFF.